The 26 T cell receptor beta chains below all came from one sample that was sequenced in a study of cytomegalovirus exposure and HLA in healthy donors. 13 Jbeta primers and 60 Vbeta primers were used for the PCR. Method: immunoSEQ multiplex PCR; TCRdb's copy keeps in-frame clones and lacks some. The top ten hold roughly 3% of the sample, which has under 200,000 clones, over 60% seen once. The sequenced sample consisted of PBMCs. These receptors were obtained from a woman in her 40s in good health and CMV-seronegative.

The CDR3 reads CASSVAGGPFFVVNEQFF. CDR3 nucleotide sequence: TGTGCCAGTAGTGTAGCGGGGGGGCCCTTTTTCGTTGTCAATGAGCAGTTCTTC. The J gene is TRBJ2-1, the V gene TRBV19, with 11 bases fitting TRBD2. V was pared by 5 bases and J by 6 bases, with 15 bases of the junction left unmatched. The germline V gene has CDR1 LNHDA and CDR2 SQIVND (reference sequence). The CDR3 is 18 amino acids.

The chain has TRBV19 and TRBJ1-5; the D is unclear. The V end lost 4 bases, the J end lost 0 bases, and 10 bases lay between the germline ends. The CDR3 extends over 15 amino acids. Germline-derived CDR1 and CDR2 are LNHDA and SQIVND (reference sequence). The DNA for the CDR3 is TGTGCCAGTAGTAGGGCAGCTTATAGCAATCAGCCCCAGCATTTT. Translating gives CASSRAAYSNQPQHF. The entire variable domain, with the rest obtained from reference TRBV19 and TRBJ1-5, is as follows: DGGITQSPKYLFRKEGQNVTLSCEQNLNHDAMYWYRQDPGQGLRLIYYSQIVNDFQKGDIAEGYSVSREKKESFPLTVTSAQKNPTAFYLCASSRAAYSNQPQHFGDGTRLSIL.

The CDR3 DNA reads TGTGCCAGCAGCTTGGCCCAGGGCCAAGAGACCCAGTACTTC. As protein: CASSLAQGQETQYF. V gene TRBV5-4 combines with J gene TRBJ2-5, with D possibly TRBD1 on 5 matching bases. Germline V gives CDR1 SGHNT, CDR2 YYREEE (reference sequence). V was cut by 0 bases and J by 1 base, with 7 bases left in between. This CDR3 has 14 residues.

For the CDR3, the DNA is TGTGCCAGCAGCCTGGACAGGGGGTGGTACAATGAGCAGTTCTTC. Translated, it gives CASSLDRGWYNEQFF. The J gene is TRBJ2-1, the V gene TRBV5-6, with TRBD1 matching over 10 bases. Looked up from germline, CDR1 is SGHDT and CDR2 is YYEEEE. V was pared by 4 bases and J by 4 bases, with 5 bases of the junction left unmatched. CDR3 length equals 15 residues.

In its sample, this clone was seen a few times. The chain employs TRBV7-9 and TRBJ2-7; possible D gene TRBD1, 6 bases. Germline-derived CDR1 and CDR2 are SEHNR and FQNEAQ (reference sequence). The CDR3 length is 19 residues. V was trimmed by 3 bases and J by 2 bases, leaving 26 bases between them. This CDR3 is CASSFKTPRAGEYAYEQYF. In DNA, the CDR3 is TGTGCCAGCAGCTTCAAAACTCCCCGCGCAGGGGAATATGCCTACGAGCAGTACTTC. The whole variable domain, remainder taken from reference TRBV7-9 and TRBJ2-7, is DTGVSQNPRHKITKRGQNVTFRCDPISEHNRLYWYRQTLGQGPEFLTYFQNEAQLEKSRLLSDRFSAERPKGSFSTLEIQRTEQGDSAMYLCASSFKTPRAGEYAYEQYFGPGTRLTVT.

The gene calls are TRBV25-1 and TRBJ2-5, with 7 bases matching TRBD1. Germline assignment: CDR1 MGHDK and CDR2 SYGVNS. V lost 2 bases and J lost 2; bases outside the gene matches: 11. This CDR3 spans 17 amino acids. For the CDR3, the DNA is TGTGCCAGCAGTGAAGCTTCAGGGACAGCGACTCAAGAGACCCAGTACTTC. Protein sequence: CASSEASGTATQETQYF.

The chain is built from TRBV6-5 and TRBJ1-2, with a tentative D call TRBD1 (6 bases). The ends were cut back, 4 bases at V and 4 bases at J, with 13 bases in the middle. In germline, CDR1 is MNHEY, CDR2 SVGAGI. This CDR3 region has 14 residues. CDR3 sequence (DNA): TGTGCCAGCAGTTCTGGACAGACTTTCTATGGCTACACCTTC. Its protein is CASSSGQTFYGYTF.

The J gene is TRBJ2-4, the V gene TRBV5-1; D unclear. CDR1 is SGHRS and CDR2 is YFSETQ in the germline V gene. The CDR3 is 14 residues long. V was trimmed by 1 base and J by 8 bases, leaving 13 bases between them. Here the CDR3 reads CASSLTGPEDIQYF. CDR3 nucleotides: TGCGCCAGCAGCTTGACGGGTCCAGAGGACATTCAGTACTTC.

This clone has only a few counts. The chain combines TRBV4-2 with TRBJ1-1; 9 positions agree with TRBD1. V lost 4 bases and J lost 0; bases outside the gene matches: 15. There are 19 residues in the CDR3. The germline CDR1 and CDR2 sequences are LGHNA and YNFKEQ. The CDR3 sequence is CASSPRARTGASMNTEAFF. The CDR3 region has the DNA TGTGCCAGCAGCCCTCGGGCACGGACAGGGGCGTCCATGAACACTGAAGCTTTCTTT.

In the case of this clone: Other DNA sequences in this sample translate to the same CDR3. The chain joins TRBV18 to TRBJ2-7, with a possible D match to TRBD1 (6 bases). The length of the CDR3 is 16 residues. Germline CDR1 KGHSH, CDR2 LQKENI. The ends were cut back, 3 bases at V and 5 bases at J, with 20 bases in the middle. CDR3 nucleotides: TGTGCCAGCTCACCCCCCCAAGCACAGGGAAAGGACGAGCAGTACTTC. This gives the protein CASSPPQAQGKDEQYF.

This chain joins TRBV11-2 and TRBJ2-1; weak D call: TRBD1 (6 bases). There are 16 residues in the CDR3. Germline V lookup: CDR1 SGHAT, CDR2 FQNNGV. V gave up 8 bases and J gave up 4 bases, with 21 bases separating them. CDR3 bases: TGTGCCAGCGCTACGATCGGACAGAGAATATACAATGAGCAGTTCTTC. As protein: CASATIGQRIYNEQFF.

J is TRBJ1-1 and V is TRBV9; 7 bases map to TRBD1. V shed 1 base, J shed 4 bases, and the junction held 4 bases outside the gene matches. Per germline, CDR1 SGDLS and CDR2 YYNGEE. The CDR3 is 14 residues long. The CDR3 nucleotides are TGTGCCAGCAGCGTAATAGACAGGGCCACTGAAGCTTTCTTT. It translates to CASSVIDRATEAFF.

V is TRBV6-5 and J is TRBJ2-3; possible D gene TRBD1, 5 bases. Trimming cost V 3 bases and J 1 base, with 8 bases left between them. The CDR3 contains 14 residues. Germline loops: CDR1 MNHEY, CDR2 SVGAGI. Here the CDR3 reads CASSYDSRTDTQYF. The CDR3 region has the DNA TGTGCCAGCAGTTATGACAGTCGCACAGATACGCAGTATTTT.

The rearrangement links TRBV5-1 to TRBJ2-6; D unresolved. V dropped 1 base and J dropped 0 bases, with 5 bases sitting between them. The CDR3 has 15 amino acids. Germline V lookup: CDR1 SGHRS, CDR2 YFSETQ. CDR3 amino acids: CASSLHSSGANVLTF. The CDR3 DNA is TGCGCCAGCAGCTTGCACAGCTCTGGGGCCAACGTCCTGACTTTC.

V and J are TRBV19 and TRBJ2-1; the match to TRBD1 covers 9 bases. CDR3 length: 15 residues. V trimming: 4 bases; J trimming: 4 bases; junction bases outside the gene matches: 5. From germline, CDR1 is LNHDA and CDR2 SQIVND (reference sequence). In DNA, the CDR3 is TGTGCCAGTAGTAATCCGGGACAGGGATACAATGAGCAGTTCTTC. Residues: CASSNPGQGYNEQFF. The variable domain in full, completed from reference TRBV19 and TRBJ2-1, reads DGGITQSPKYLFRKEGQNVTLSCEQNLNHDAMYWYRQDPGQGLRLIYYSQIVNDFQKGDIAEGYSVSREKKESFPLTVTSAQKNPTAFYLCASSNPGQGYNEQFFGPGTRLTVL.

Many counts were recorded for this clone. The rearrangement uses TRBV19 and TRBJ1-2; D perhaps matches TRBD1 (5 bases). CDR3 length equals 11 residues. Germline values: CDR1 LNHDA, CDR2 SQIVND (reference sequence). Trimming took off 11 bases at V and 7 bases at J, with 14 bases between the two ends. The DNA of the CDR3 is TGTGCCGCCAAGGGGCCTAGTGGCTACACCTTC. This encodes CAAKGPSGYTF.

This chain connects TRBV5-4 to TRBJ1-2; D not resolved. CDR3 length equals 15 residues. Germline values: CDR1 SGHNT, CDR2 YYREEE (reference sequence). The ends were cut back, 0 bases at V and 3 bases at J, with 12 bases in the middle. CDR3 sequence: CASSLDRAGYYGYTF. The CDR3 DNA is TGTGCCAGCAGCTTGGATAGAGCAGGCTACTATGGCTACACCTTC.

V usage is TRBV10-3 and J usage is TRBJ1-1, with 8 bases that match TRBD1. Germline CDR1 reads ENHRY; CDR2 reads SYGVKD. The CDR3 runs 14 residues. V lost 4 bases to trimming and J lost 0 bases; unmatched junction nucleotides: 1. CDR3 region: CAISVQGVNTEAFF. CDR3 nucleotides: TGTGCCATCAGTGTACAGGGGGTGAACACTGAAGCTTTCTTT.

This clone showed up just once. The chain links TRBV29-1 to TRBJ2-7; 10 bases are shared with TRBD1. J was trimmed by 5 bases and V by 6 bases; bases with no gene match: 10. This CDR3 comprises 14 residues. Germline V lookup: CDR1 SQVTM, CDR2 ANQGSEA. The DNA for the CDR3 is TGCAGCGTGGGGACAGGGGCCCCCGAGAACGAGCAGTACTTC. The encoded protein is CSVGTGAPENEQYF.

This rearrangement joins TRBV2 to TRBJ2-7; a weak D match, TRBD2 (6 bases). Trimming removed 7 bases at V and 4 bases at J, with 14 bases between. This CDR3 spans 13 amino acids. Germline CDR1 is SNHLY and CDR2 is FYNNEI. The CDR3 loop is CASTGKGGYEQYF. In DNA, the CDR3 is TGTGCCAGCACCGGGAAAGGAGGGTACGAGCAGTACTTC. Full variable domain (remainder filled in from reference TRBV2 and TRBJ2-7): EPEVTQTPSHQVTQMGQEVILRCVPISNHLYFYWYRQILGQKVEFLVSFYNNEISEKSEIFDDQFSVERPDGSNFTLKIRSTKLEDSAMYFCASTGKGGYEQYFGPGTRLTVT.

This clone has just one count. The rearrangement uses TRBV2 and TRBJ1-5, with a possible D match to TRBD1 (5 bases). Germline CDR1 is SNHLY and CDR2 is FYNNEI. The CDR3 has 15 amino acids. V was trimmed by 6 bases and J by 0 bases, leaving 12 bases between them. The CDR3 protein is CASRPGINSNQPQHF. Written as DNA, the CDR3 is TGTGCCAGCAGGCCAGGGATTAATAGCAATCAGCCCCAGCATTTT.

V and J are TRBV11-2 and TRBJ1-2, with D possibly being TRBD1 (5 bases). The V end lost 5 bases, the J end lost 6 bases, and 13 bases lay between the germline ends. The length of the CDR3 is 13 residues. Germline V CDR1 and CDR2: SGHAT, FQNNGV. The CDR3 protein is CASSPNRRDGYTF. CDR3 bases: TGTGCCAGCAGCCCGAACCGCAGGGATGGCTACACCTTC.

This clone was detected only a few times. The gene calls are TRBV7-9 and TRBJ2-7, with 8 bases identical to TRBD1. J was trimmed by 2 bases and V by 5 bases; bases with no gene match: 14. The germline gives CDR1 SEHNR, CDR2 FQNEAQ (reference sequence). The CDR3 extends over 17 amino acids. CDR3 bases: TGTGCCAGCAGCCGACCCGGGACAGGTACGAAAACCTACGAGCAGTACTTC. This sequence encodes CASSRPGTGTKTYEQYF.

The chain employs TRBV21-1 and TRBJ2-5; the listed D gene, TRBD1, was not tested against the DNA. TRBV21-1 corresponds to a pseudogene. This CDR3 spans 16 amino acids. In DNA, the CDR3 is TGTGCCAGCAGCATCCGGCCCGGGACAGGGGAAGAGACCCAGTACTTC. It is translated as CASSIRPGTGEETQYF.

This clone was counted only a few times. The chain uses TRBV5-6 and TRBJ1-3; D not certain. Germline CDR1 is SGHDT and CDR2 is YYEEEE. V dropped 0 bases and J dropped 2 bases, with 6 bases sitting between them. This CDR3 region has 14 residues. CDR3 protein: CASSLVETGNTIYF. The CDR3 region has the DNA TGTGCCAGCAGCTTGGTGGAGACTGGAAACACCATATATTTT. Full variable domain (missing parts from reference TRBV5-6 and TRBJ1-3): DAGVTQSPTHLIKTRGQQVTLRCSPKSGHDTVSWYQQALGQGPQFIFQYYEEEERQRGNFPDRFSGHQFPNYSSELNVNALLLGDSALYLCASSLVETGNTIYFGEGSWLTVV.

This chain links TRBV6-1 with TRBJ2-7; 7 bases map to TRBD1. Germline V gene data show CDR1 as MNHNS and CDR2 as SASEGT. The CDR3 consists of 13 residues. The V and J ends lost 5 bases and 6 bases, in that order; junction bases with no gene match: 7. The CDR3 sequence: CASSTQGPCEQYF. The CDR3 DNA is TGTGCCAGCAGTACACAGGGGCCCTGCGAGCAGTACTTC.